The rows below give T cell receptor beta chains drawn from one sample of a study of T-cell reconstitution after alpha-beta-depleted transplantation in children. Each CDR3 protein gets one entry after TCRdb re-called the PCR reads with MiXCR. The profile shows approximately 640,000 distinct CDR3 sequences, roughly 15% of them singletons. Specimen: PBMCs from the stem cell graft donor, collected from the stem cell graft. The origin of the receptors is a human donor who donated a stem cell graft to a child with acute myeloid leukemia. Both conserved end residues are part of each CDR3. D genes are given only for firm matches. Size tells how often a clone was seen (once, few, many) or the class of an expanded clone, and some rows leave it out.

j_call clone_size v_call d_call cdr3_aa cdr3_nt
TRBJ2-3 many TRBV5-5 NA CASSPSGTAWERTDTQYF TGTGCCAGCAGTCCTTCCGGGACGGCCTGGGAGCGCACAGATACGCAGTATTTT
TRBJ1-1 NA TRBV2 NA CASSEAMLNTEAFF TGTGCCAGCAGTGAAGCGATGTTGAACACTGAAGCTTTCTTT
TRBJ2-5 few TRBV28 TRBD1 CASSLPQGAETQYF TGTGCCAGCAGTTTACCGCAGGGGGCGGAGACCCAGTACTTC
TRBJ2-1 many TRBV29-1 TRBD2 CSVEERGEVEQFF TGCAGCGTTGAAGAGCGGGGGGAGGTAGAGCAGTTCTTC
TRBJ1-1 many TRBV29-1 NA CSLGSLNTEAFF TGCAGTCTTGGGTCCCTGAACACTGAAGCTTTCTTT
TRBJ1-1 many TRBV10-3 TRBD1 CAIRDTGTGWTEAFF TGTGCCATCAGAGATACCGGGACAGGGTGGACTGAAGCTTTCTTT
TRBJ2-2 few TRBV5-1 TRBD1 CASSLGDRVDTGELFF TGCGCCAGCAGCTTGGGCGACAGGGTTGACACCGGGGAGCTGTTTTTT
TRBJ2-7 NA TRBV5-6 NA CASSLVSRDEQYF TGTGCCAGCAGCTTGGTATCCAGGGACGAGCAGTACTTC
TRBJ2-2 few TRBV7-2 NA CASPPLSFHTGELFF TGTGCCAGCCCTCCCCTCTCCTTCCACACCGGGGAGCTGTTTTTT
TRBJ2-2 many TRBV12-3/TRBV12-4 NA CASSLATGGELFF TGTGCCAGCAGTTTAGCGACAGGCGGGGAGCTGTTTTTT
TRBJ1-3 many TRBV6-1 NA CASLRGTGNTIYF TGTGCCAGCTTAAGGGGAACTGGAAACACCATATATTTT
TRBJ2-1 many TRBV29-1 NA CSVESGDYNEQFF TGCAGCGTTGAATCAGGGGATTACAATGAGCAGTTCTTC
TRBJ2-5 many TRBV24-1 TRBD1 CATSDRMDRLGETQYF TGTGCCACCAGTGATCGGATGGACAGGTTGGGGGAGACCCAGTACTTC
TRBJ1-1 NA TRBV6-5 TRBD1 CASSYPGQGEGTEAFF TGTGCCAGCAGTTACCCCGGACAGGGTGAGGGCACTGAAGCTTTCTTT
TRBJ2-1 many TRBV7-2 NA CASSPSGLGPYNEQFF TGTGCCAGCAGCCCGTCGGGCCTGGGGCCGTACAATGAGCAGTTCTTC
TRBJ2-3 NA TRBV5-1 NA CASSLSLGPDTQYF TGCGCCAGCAGCTTAAGCTTGGGACCAGATACGCAGTATTTT
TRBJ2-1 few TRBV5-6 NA CASSRYLTENEQFF TGTGCCAGCAGCCGCTATCTGACAGAGAATGAGCAGTTCTTC
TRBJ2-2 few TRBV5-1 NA CASSLGVTTNTGELFF TGCGCCAGCAGCTTGGGGGTGACTACTAACACCGGGGAGCTGTTTTTT
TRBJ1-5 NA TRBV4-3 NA CASSQALGQPQHF TGCGCCAGCAGCCAAGCCCTCGGTCAGCCCCAGCATTTT
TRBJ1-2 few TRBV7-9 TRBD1 CASSGQGAGYTF TGTGCCAGCAGCGGTCAGGGGGCTGGCTACACCTTC
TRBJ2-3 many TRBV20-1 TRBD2 CSAGSSGRTDTQYF TGCAGTGCTGGATCTAGCGGCCGCACAGATACGCAGTATTTT
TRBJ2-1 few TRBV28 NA CASRIQGGGSNEQFF TGTGCCAGCAGAATACAGGGGGGGGGTTCCAATGAGCAGTTCTTC
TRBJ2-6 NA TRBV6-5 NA CASSSQAPGGANVLTF TGTGCCAGCAGTTCTCAGGCTCCGGGCGGGGCCAACGTCCTGACTTTC
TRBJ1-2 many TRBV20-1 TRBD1 CSAGQGARGYGYTF TGCAGTGCTGGACAGGGGGCGAGAGGCTATGGCTACACCTTC
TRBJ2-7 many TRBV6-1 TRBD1 CATNEPGGGEQYF TGTGCCACCAACGAGCCAGGGGGCGGGGAGCAGTACTTC
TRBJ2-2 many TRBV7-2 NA CASSFIAPGELFF TGTGCCAGCAGCTTTATCGCGCCCGGGGAGCTGTTTTTT